Here is one T cell receptor beta chain with its context. V gave up 6 bases and J gave up 6 bases; unmatched junction bases: 3. This CDR3 spans 12 amino acids. CDR1 is MNHEY and CDR2 is SVGAGI in the germline V gene. This sample was included in a study of blood T cell repertoires in COVID-19. Turning to the study itself: Acute-phase and convalescent COVID-19 samples originated in the United States, Italy and Spain.

Libraries were prepared by immunoSEQ multiplex PCR; TCRdb keeps only in-frame clonotypes and omits some of them. Of tens of thousands of clones detected, roughly 89% appear once; the ten largest clones hold under 4%. This receptor was identified in a man aged 35 to 55 with COVID-19, enrolled during active disease. The chain links TRBV6-5 to TRBJ1-2, with 8 bases identical to TRBD1. Sequencing used peripheral blood. This CDR3 reads CASSPGQDGYTF. In nucleotides, the CDR3 is TGTGCCAGCAGCCCGGGACAGGATGGCTACACCTTC.